This T cell receptor (beta chain) was recovered during a study of identifying expanded T cells in peripheral blood. Study-level findings and limits: Technical replicates showed roughly 1.2 changed clones; around two weeks 15 to 20; four weeks 19. Across healthy donors, higher total template counts meant significantly greater approximately two-week count variance.

Produced via immunoSEQ multiplex PCR; TCRdb's table is partial and in-frame only. The table records about 100,000 clones, about 90% of them present only once. Healthy donors had no documented immune events, such as infections, while sampled. Comment on this clone: The antigen is not known.

Germline V lookup: CDR1 MNHEY, CDR2 SVGAGI. The V end was cut by 7 bases, the J end by 1 base, with 13 bases between. The CDR3 sequence is 14 residues long. What was sequenced was blood. This TCR was recovered from a person aged 18-70 years in good health. The V and J genes are TRBV6-5 and TRBJ1-1, with D unresolved. The CDR3 reads CASTKPGKNTEAFF. The DNA for the CDR3 is TGTGCCAGCACCAAACCGGGAAAGAACACTGAAGCTTTCTTT.